Presented here are 27 T cell receptor beta chains from one specimen sequenced in a study of blood T cell repertoires in COVID-19. The method was immunoSEQ multiplex PCR; TCRdb's version includes in-frame clones alone and lacks a portion of them. The table lists 130,000 to 150,000 clones, roughly 86% of them singletons. The source material was peripheral blood. These receptors all stem from a man in his fifties with active or convalescent COVID-19.

J is TRBJ2-7 and V is TRBV19; tentative D call: TRBD1 (6 bases). V was trimmed by 6 bases and J by 5 bases, leaving 20 bases between them. Per germline, CDR1 LNHDA and CDR2 SQIVND (reference sequence). CDR3 size: 15 residues. In DNA form, the CDR3 reads TGTGCCAGTAGCCCACCAACAGGGCGTCCGGACGAGCAGTACTTC. It specifies CASSPPTGRPDEQYF.

CDR3 residues: CASSKSRDRGTEAFF. The CDR3 coding sequence is TGTGCCAGCAGTAAGTCCCGGGACAGGGGCACTGAAGCTTTCTTT. The J gene is TRBJ1-1, the V gene TRBV6-5, with TRBD1 identical over 10 bases. CDR3 size: 15 residues. Germline CDR1 and CDR2: MNHEY and SVGAGI. The V gene end was trimmed by 5 bases and the J gene end by 4 bases; junction bases not matched to a gene: 7.

The chain carries TRBV6-1 and TRBJ2-1, with unresolved D. Germline V gene lookup returns CDR1 MNHNS and CDR2 SASEGT. V lost 3 bases, J lost 7 bases, and 13 bases lay in between. CDR3 length: 14 amino acids. CDR3 DNA: TGTGCCAGCAGTGAGAGGCTGGTACGGAATGAGCAGTTCTTC. The encoded protein is CASSERLVRNEQFF.

This sequence joins TRBV5-8 and TRBJ2-5, with TRBD1 identical over 8 bases. Per germline, CDR1 SGHTS and CDR2 YDEGEE. The CDR3 has 15 residues. V shed 0 bases, J shed 4 bases, and the junction held 5 bases outside the gene matches. CDR3 DNA: TGTGCCAGCAGCTTGGGGACAGGGATCGGAGAGACCCAGTACTTC. Translating it yields CASSLGTGIGETQYF.

The J gene is TRBJ1-1, the V gene TRBV18; 8 bases fit TRBD1. The CDR3 is made up of 15 amino acids. Germline V gene lookup returns CDR1 KGHSH and CDR2 LQKENI. J lost 4 bases, V lost 2 bases, and 6 bases had no gene match. The CDR3 nucleotides are TGTGCCAGCTCACCAATGGACAGGGCGAGCACTGAAGCTTTCTTT. This translates into CASSPMDRASTEAFF.

This clone was recorded once. V and J are TRBV20-1 and TRBJ2-7; 11 bases are a match to TRBD2. The CDR3 is 17 residues long. V trimming: 4 bases; J trimming: 2 bases; junction bases outside the gene matches: 13. Germline loops: CDR1 DFQATT, CDR2 SNEGSKA (reference sequence). CDR3 residues: CSATEASGRMNPYEQYF. The CDR3 bases are TGCAGTGCTACTGAAGCTAGCGGGAGGATGAACCCCTACGAGCAGTACTTC.

The chain carries TRBV5-1 and TRBJ2-1; D unresolved. The ends were cut back, 2 bases at V and 6 bases at J, with 12 bases in the middle. The CDR3 is 14 residues long. Per the germline V gene, CDR1 is SGHRS and CDR2 is YFSETQ. CDR3 sequence: CASSLPRSANEQFF. DNA for the CDR3: TGCGCCAGCAGCTTACCCCGGTCTGCCAATGAGCAGTTCTTC. The whole variable domain, remainder taken from reference TRBV5-1 and TRBJ2-1, is KAGVTQTPRYLIKTRGQQVTLSCSPISGHRSVSWYQQTPGQGLQFLFEYFSETQRNKGNFPGRFSGRQFSNSRSEMNVSTLELGDSALYLCASSLPRSANEQFFGPGTRLTVL.

The chain is built from TRBV28 and TRBJ2-5, with D unresolved. Germline V gene data show CDR1 as MDHEN and CDR2 as SYDVKM. The CDR3 has 13 residues. V lost 6 bases and J lost 2, with 10 bases in between. The CDR3 loop is CASRRGGQETQYF. The DNA of the CDR3 is TGTGCCAGCAGACGTGGCGGACAAGAGACCCAGTACTTC.

The chain has TRBV2 and TRBJ2-7; D may be TRBD2 (6 bases). The CDR3 consists of 11 residues. Per germline, CDR1 SNHLY and CDR2 FYNNEI. With 4 bases removed from V and 6 bases from J, the gap between germline ends came to 7 bases. DNA of the CDR3: TGTGCCAGCAGTGGGGGAGGCGAGCAGTACTTC. Its translation is CASSGGGEQYF.

The rearrangement uses TRBV3-1 (or the pseudogene TRBV3-2) and TRBJ2-7; D possibly corresponds to TRBD2 (6 bases). CDR3 length: 17 amino acids. Germline CDR1 is LGHDT and CDR2 is YNNKEL (reference sequence). V lost 0 bases to trimming and J lost 3 bases, with 18 bases between them. The CDR3 here is CASSQDSPLGGSYEQYF. Written as DNA, the CDR3 is TGTGCCAGCAGCCAAGATAGCCCCTTAGGAGGGAGCTACGAGCAGTACTTC.

V gene TRBV5-1 combines with J gene TRBJ1-2, with 10 bases identical to TRBD1. The CDR3 extends over 13 amino acids. V dropped 4 bases and J dropped 7; count of bases not matched to a gene: 4. The V gene's germline CDR1 is SGHRS and CDR2 YFSETQ. The CDR3: CASSVWTGGGYTF. The CDR3 DNA follows: TGCGCCAGCAGCGTCTGGACAGGGGGTGGCTACACCTTC.

The CDR3 spells CASSLSSGFRMREQYF. The CDR3 DNA reads TGTGCCAGCAGTTTATCTTCAGGGTTCAGAATGCGCGAGCAGTACTTC. This sequence joins TRBV28 and TRBJ2-7; maybe TRBD1 (5 bases). Trimming took off 1 base at V and 6 bases at J, with 19 bases between the two ends. This CDR3 spans 16 amino acids. Germline V gene sequence: CDR1 MDHEN, CDR2 SYDVKM.

The genes are TRBV12-3 or TRBV12-4 and TRBJ2-7; D is possibly TRBD1 (5 bases). There are 12 residues in the CDR3. V was cut by 0 bases and J by 6 bases, with 6 bases left in between. The CDR3 DNA sequence: TGTGCCAGCAGTTTAGCCAGGGTCGAGCAGTACTTC. Its translation is CASSLARVEQYF.

The chain joins TRBV12-3 or TRBV12-4 to TRBJ1-5; no firm D call. Trimming took off 6 bases at V and 0 bases at J, with 3 bases between the two ends. The CDR3 is 12 amino acids. CDR3 bases: TGTGCCAGCAGCGGTAGCAATCAGCCCCAGCATTTT. This codes for CASSGSNQPQHF.

The chain carries TRBV18 and TRBJ2-1, with 7 positions matching TRBD2. V trimming: 1 base; J trimming: 2 bases; junction bases outside the gene matches: 8. Germline CDR1 reads KGHSH; CDR2 reads LQKENI. The CDR3 length is 17 residues. CDR3 in amino acids: CASSPLRAGETYNEQFF. CDR3 coding DNA: TGTGCCAGCTCACCACTCAGGGCGGGAGAAACCTACAATGAGCAGTTCTTC.

The chain carries TRBV6-5 and TRBJ1-3; the D gene is possibly TRBD1 (6 bases). V gave up 6 bases and J gave up 2 bases, with 14 bases separating them. Germline V lookup: CDR1 MNHEY, CDR2 SVGAGI. The CDR3 contains 15 residues. This CDR3 reads CASSLQGSAGNTIYF. DNA for the CDR3: TGTGCCAGCAGCCTACAGGGCTCGGCTGGAAACACCATATATTTT.

The chain uses TRBV18 and TRBJ2-7, with TRBD2 matching over 11 bases. This CDR3 region has 16 residues. V shed 2 bases, J shed 5 bases, and the junction held 8 bases outside the gene matches. Germline V CDR1 and CDR2: KGHSH, LQKENI. CDR3 region: CASSPASGRKKNEQYF. DNA of the CDR3: TGTGCCAGCTCACCAGCTAGCGGGAGGAAAAAGAACGAGCAGTACTTC.

This clone has a single count. For the CDR3, the DNA is TGTGCCTGGAGTGAGGGGTGGAACTACGAGCAGTACTTC. Protein sequence: CAWSEGWNYEQYF. The chain couples TRBV30 to TRBJ2-7; maybe TRBD1 (5 bases). V lost 1 base and J 3 bases, leaving 10 bases between the germline ends. The CDR3 loop spans 13 amino acids. Germline V gene data show CDR1 as GTSNPN and CDR2 as SVGIG (reference sequence).

V is TRBV27 and J is TRBJ2-7, with 7 bases matching TRBD1. The germline CDR1 and CDR2 sequences are MNHEY and SMNVEV (reference sequence). CDR3 length equals 14 residues. V dropped 6 bases and J dropped 1; count of bases not matched to a gene: 6. The CDR3: CASSPRTGSYEQYF. The CDR3 DNA reads TGTGCCAGCAGCCCCCGGACAGGTTCCTACGAGCAGTACTTC.

The chain employs TRBV6-5 and TRBJ1-2; 10 bases line up with TRBD1. V was pared by 6 bases and J by 8 bases, with 6 bases of the junction left unmatched. The CDR3 spans 13 residues. Germline CDR1 reads MNHEY; CDR2 reads SVGAGI. CDR3 coding DNA: TGTGCCAGCAGAGGGACAGGGGTGGAGGGCTACACCTTC. This codes for CASRGTGVEGYTF.

This sequence joins TRBV5-1 and TRBJ2-2, with 10 bases identical to TRBD2. The CDR3 totals 15 residues. Trimming at V came to 4 bases and at J to 7 bases, leaving 7 bases not matched to a gene. CDR1 SGHRS and CDR2 YFSETQ come from the germline V gene. Written as DNA, the CDR3 is TGCGCCAGCAGCCCGCTAGCGGGAGACTTCGGGGAGCTGTTTTTT. The encoded protein is CASSPLAGDFGELFF.

The gene calls are TRBV7-2 and TRBJ2-7, with D maybe TRBD1 (6 bases). Germline CDR1 is SGHTA and CDR2 is FQGNSA. V was shortened by 5 bases and J by 7 bases, with 18 bases between the two germline ends. This CDR3 region has 14 residues. CDR3 coding DNA: TGTGCCAGCAGCAAGGGGCAGGGGAAGTTTGAGCAGTACTTC. Translation gives CASSKGQGKFEQYF.

This chain links TRBV5-5 with TRBJ2-2; 7 bases agree with TRBD2. Losses at the gene ends were 4 bases for V and 3 bases for J; bases not matched to a gene: 12. The CDR3 is 17 residues long. The V gene's germline CDR1 is SGHKS and CDR2 YYEKEE (reference sequence). The CDR3, as DNA: TGTGCCAGCAGCCAGATGGGCGGGAGAGTGTACACCGGGGAGCTGTTTTTT. Amino acid sequence: CASSQMGGRVYTGELFF. The full variable domain, its missing parts supplied by reference TRBV5-5 and TRBJ2-2, is DAGVTQSPTHLIKTRGQQVTLRCSPISGHKSVSWYQQVLGQGPQFIFQYYEKEERGRGNFPDRFSARQFPNYSSELNVNALLLGDSALYLCASSQMGGRVYTGELFFGEGSRLTVL.

This chain links TRBV5-6 with TRBJ2-1; 7 bases are shared with TRBD2. CDR1 SGHDT and CDR2 YYEEEE come from the germline V gene. There are 15 residues in the CDR3. Unmatched junction bases numbered 13, after V lost 5 bases and J lost 8 bases. The CDR3: CASRGGAGLVDEQFF. The DNA of the CDR3 is TGTGCCAGCAGGGGAGGGGCCGGTTTAGTGGATGAGCAGTTCTTC.

This chain links TRBV7-9 with TRBJ1-2, with D unresolved. Per the germline V gene, CDR1 is SEHNR and CDR2 is FQNEAQ (reference sequence). The CDR3 sequence is 13 residues long. The ends were cut back, 5 bases at V and 0 bases at J, with 7 bases in the middle. The CDR3 reads CASSPESNYGYTF. DNA for the CDR3: TGTGCCAGCAGCCCAGAATCTAACTATGGCTACACCTTC.

V usage is TRBV19 and J usage is TRBJ2-5, with D maybe TRBD2 (6 bases). The CDR3 loop spans 14 amino acids. Trimming removed 5 bases at V and 6 bases at J, with 16 bases between. Germline CDR1 is LNHDA and CDR2 is SQIVND (reference sequence). The CDR3 nucleotides are TGTGCCAGTAGTCCTCCGGGACTCCGTAAGACCCAGTACTTC. Amino acids: CASSPPGLRKTQYF.

The count of this clone is one. The CDR3 DNA reads as TGTGCCAGCAGCGTTAGACAGGCGAACACCGGGGAGCTGTTTTTT. It yields the protein CASSVRQANTGELFF. The chain uses TRBV9 and TRBJ2-2, with D possibly TRBD1 on 6 matching bases. Germline V gene lookup returns CDR1 SGDLS and CDR2 YYNGEE. The V gene lost 2 bases and the J gene lost 0 bases, with 8 bases spanning the gap. This CDR3 region has 15 residues.